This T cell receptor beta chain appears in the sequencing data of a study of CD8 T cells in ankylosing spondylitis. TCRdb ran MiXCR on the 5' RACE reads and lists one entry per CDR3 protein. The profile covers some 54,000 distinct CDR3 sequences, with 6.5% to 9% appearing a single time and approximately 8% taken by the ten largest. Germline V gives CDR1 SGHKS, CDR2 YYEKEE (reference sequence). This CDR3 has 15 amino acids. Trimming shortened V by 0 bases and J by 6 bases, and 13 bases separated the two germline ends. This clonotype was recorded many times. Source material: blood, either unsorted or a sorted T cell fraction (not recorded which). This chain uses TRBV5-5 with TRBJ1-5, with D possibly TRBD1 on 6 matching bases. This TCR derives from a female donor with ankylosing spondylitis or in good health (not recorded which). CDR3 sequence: CASSLAGARGQPQHF. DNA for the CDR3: TGTGCCAGCAGCTTGGCAGGGGCTAGGGGTCAGCCCCAGCATTTT.